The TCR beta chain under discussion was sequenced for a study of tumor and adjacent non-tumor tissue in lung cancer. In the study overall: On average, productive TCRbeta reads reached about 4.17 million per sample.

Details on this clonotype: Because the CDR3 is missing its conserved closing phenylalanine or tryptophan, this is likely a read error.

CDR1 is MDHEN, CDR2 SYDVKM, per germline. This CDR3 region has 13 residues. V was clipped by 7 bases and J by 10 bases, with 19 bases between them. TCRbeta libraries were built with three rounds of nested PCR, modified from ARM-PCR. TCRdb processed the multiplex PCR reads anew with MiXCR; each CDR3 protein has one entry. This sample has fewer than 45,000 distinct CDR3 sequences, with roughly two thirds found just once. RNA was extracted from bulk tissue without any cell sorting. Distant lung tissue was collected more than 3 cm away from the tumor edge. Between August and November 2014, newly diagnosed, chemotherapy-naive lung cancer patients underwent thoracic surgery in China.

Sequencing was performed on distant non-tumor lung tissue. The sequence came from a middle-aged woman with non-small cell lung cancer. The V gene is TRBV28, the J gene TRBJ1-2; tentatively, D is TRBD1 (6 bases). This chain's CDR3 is CASTTQGSVDYTL. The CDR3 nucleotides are TGTGCCAGCACCACGCAGGGGAGTGTTGACTACACCTTA.